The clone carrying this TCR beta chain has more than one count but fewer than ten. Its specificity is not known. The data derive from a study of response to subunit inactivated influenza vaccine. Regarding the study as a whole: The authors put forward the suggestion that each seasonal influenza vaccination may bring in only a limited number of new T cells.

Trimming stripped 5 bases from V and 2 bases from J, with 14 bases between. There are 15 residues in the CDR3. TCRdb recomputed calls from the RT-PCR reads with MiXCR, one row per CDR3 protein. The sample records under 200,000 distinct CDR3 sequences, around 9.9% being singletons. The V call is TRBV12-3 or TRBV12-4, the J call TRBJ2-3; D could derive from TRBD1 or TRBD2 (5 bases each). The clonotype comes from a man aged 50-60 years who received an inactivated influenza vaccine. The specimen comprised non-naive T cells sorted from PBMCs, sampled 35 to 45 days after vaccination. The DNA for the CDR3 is TGTGCCAGCAGTCCGGGACGGACACTCACAGATACGCAGTATTTT. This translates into CASSPGRTLTDTQYF.